The 19 T cell receptor beta chains in this list originate from one sample, sequenced in a study of T cell responses to AZD1222 COVID-19 vaccine. The method was immunoSEQ multiplex PCR; TCRdb's version includes in-frame clones alone and lacks a portion of them. The profile shows under 200,000 clones, about 92% of them singletons. The sequenced sample was peripheral blood, obtained 28 days after the second dose of the MenACWY control vaccine. These receptors were taken from an adult who received the MenACWY meningococcal vaccine as a control.

The chain has TRBV27 and TRBJ1-3; no reliable D call. From germline, CDR1 is MNHEY and CDR2 SMNVEV (reference sequence). Trimming removed 5 bases at V and 4 bases at J, with 9 bases between. The length of the CDR3 is 13 residues. CDR3 DNA: TGTGCCAGCAGTGCCTCGTTAGGAAACACCATATATTTT. This sequence encodes CASSASLGNTIYF.

The gene calls are TRBV10-1 and TRBJ2-1, with 9 bases identical to TRBD2. The CDR3 is 15 residues long. The ends lost 8 bases at V and 4 bases at J; junction bases unmatched: 9. Germline lookup yields CDR1 WNHNN and CDR2 SYGVQD (reference sequence). The CDR3 nucleotides read TGCGCCAGCCTTCAAGGGCTAGCGGGATACAATGAGCAGTTCTTC. Translated, it gives CASLQGLAGYNEQFF.

The V gene is TRBV2, the J gene TRBJ1-4, with 9 positions matching TRBD1. CDR3 length: 16 amino acids. Germline V gene lookup returns CDR1 SNHLY and CDR2 FYNNEI. J was trimmed by 4 bases and V by 7 bases; bases with no gene match: 10. CDR3 DNA sequence: TGTGCCAGCACTTTCACGGCGACAGGGGGTAATGAAAAACTGTTTTTT. As protein: CASTFTATGGNEKLFF.

CDR3 in amino acids: CASSQELRQGAGDTQYF. Written as DNA, the CDR3 is TGTGCCAGCAGCCAAGAGCTGCGCCAGGGCGCCGGAGATACGCAGTATTTT. V is TRBV4-2 and J is TRBJ2-3; D is perhaps TRBD1 (5 bases). The ends were cut back, 0 bases at V and 5 bases at J, with 18 bases in the middle. Germline V gene sequence: CDR1 LGHNA, CDR2 YNFKEQ. The CDR3 runs to 17 residues.

The J gene is TRBJ1-4, the V gene TRBV7-6, with D uncertain. The CDR3 runs 16 residues. Germline V lookup: CDR1 SGHVS, CDR2 FNYEAQ. The germline V and J ends were trimmed by 1 base and 0 bases, with 9 bases remaining between them. CDR3 nucleotides: TGTGCCAGCAGCTTAGGAACGGCTACAACTAATGAAAAACTGTTTTTT. It translates to CASSLGTATTNEKLFF.

The chain is built from TRBV9 and TRBJ2-7, with 8 bases matching TRBD2. Germline V gene data show CDR1 as SGDLS and CDR2 as YYNGEE. This CDR3 spans 13 amino acids. V shed 0 bases and J 13 bases; nucleotides not matched to a gene: 9. The CDR3 bases are TGTGCCAGCAGCGTAGATCCAGCGGGAGATATTTACTTC. As protein: CASSVDPAGDIYF.

J is TRBJ1-2 and V is TRBV4-1, with D perhaps matching TRBD1 (5 bases). The CDR3 runs 15 residues. Between the trimmed V and J ends, which lost 0 bases and 6 bases, there was a span of 14 bases. Germline V CDR1 and CDR2: MGHRA, YSYEKL. This CDR3 is CASSQDARARDGYTF. CDR3 nucleotides: TGCGCCAGCAGCCAAGACGCCAGGGCGCGGGATGGCTACACCTTC.

The genes are TRBV7-3 and TRBJ2-1; maybe TRBD2 (6 bases). The germline V gene has CDR1 SGHTA and CDR2 FQGTGA. V was cut by 1 base and J by 0 bases, with 10 bases left in between. The CDR3 is made up of 16 amino acids. The CDR3, as DNA: TGTGCCAGCAGCTTAAACGGGGGAAGCTCCTACAATGAGCAGTTCTTC. Protein product: CASSLNGGSSYNEQFF.

This clone was picked up a small number of times. The genes are TRBV7-9 and TRBJ2-5; D is undetermined. The V gene lost 5 bases and the J gene lost 4 bases, with 14 bases spanning the gap. CDR1 SEHNR and CDR2 FQNEAQ come from the germline V gene (reference sequence). CDR3 length: 14 amino acids. CDR3 bases: TGTGCCAGCAGCCACGGATGGTTGGGAGAGACCCAGTACTTC. Encoded protein: CASSHGWLGETQYF.

This clone was detected only once. The chain carries TRBV19 and TRBJ1-2; D is undetermined. The CDR3 runs to 14 residues. Germline V CDR1 and CDR2: LNHDA, SQIVND (reference sequence). V lost 3 bases and J lost 1, with 9 bases in between. The CDR3 coding sequence is TGTGCCAGTAGTATTGGGCAGAGTAACTATGGCTACACCTTC. Translation: CASSIGQSNYGYTF.

The chain is built from TRBV4-3 and TRBJ1-4; D is unclear. Germline CDR1 is LGHNA and CDR2 is YSLEER. V was cut by 1 base and J by 8 bases, with 17 bases left in between. This CDR3 is 16 amino acids long. CDR3 in DNA: TGCGCCAGCAGCCAAGTTGTTAACCCTTTACAAGAAAAACTGTTTTTT. It specifies CASSQVVNPLQEKLFF.

The rearrangement links TRBV23-1 to TRBJ1-2, with 8 nucleotides matching TRBD1. TRBV23-1 is an ORF, and what it does is uncertain. V dropped 3 bases and J dropped 4; count of bases not matched to a gene: 16. The CDR3 is made up of 18 amino acids. In nucleotides, the CDR3 is TGCGCCAGCAGTCAGTTCCCGCCCCCATGGACAGGGACCTATGGCTACACCTTC. Encoded protein: CASSQFPPPWTGTYGYTF.

This rearrangement joins TRBV29-1 to TRBJ2-7, with TRBD2 as a possible D gene (6 bases). The V and J ends lost 6 bases and 6 bases respectively, with 18 bases between them. This CDR3 has 13 residues. CDR1 and CDR2 (germline): SQVTM, ANQGSEA. In DNA form, the CDR3 reads TGCAGCGTACGGAGCTGGGAGGCGGGCGAGCAGTACTTC. It codes for CSVRSWEAGEQYF.

The rearrangement uses TRBV27 and TRBJ1-1; a weak D match, TRBD1 (5 bases). The V end was cut by 0 bases, the J end by 0 bases, with 8 bases between. CDR1 is MNHEY and CDR2 is SMNVEV in the germline V gene (reference sequence). CDR3 length: 15 amino acids. The CDR3 DNA reads as TGTGCCAGCAGTTTATCTTGGGGCATGAACACTGAAGCTTTCTTT. Translating it yields CASSLSWGMNTEAFF.

The chain couples TRBV7-9 to TRBJ1-5, with 12 bases lining up with TRBD1. The CDR3 has 16 residues. The germline gives CDR1 SEHNR, CDR2 FQNEAQ (reference sequence). V was clipped by 1 base and J by 8 bases; unmatched bases: 6. DNA for the CDR3: TGTGCCAGCAGCTTAGGGGACAGGGGGCCGACTGAGCCCCAGCATTTT. Translated, it gives CASSLGDRGPTEPQHF.

This sequence joins TRBV5-1 and TRBJ2-6; 8 nucleotides align to TRBD1. From germline, CDR1 is SGHRS and CDR2 YFSETQ. With 3 bases clipped from V and 0 bases from J, the junction kept 5 bases outside the gene matches. This CDR3 region has 17 residues. The CDR3 reads CASSSGTGSSGANVLTF. The CDR3 DNA sequence: TGCGCCAGCAGCTCCGGGACAGGTTCCTCTGGGGCCAACGTCCTGACTTTC.

The gene calls are TRBV27 and TRBJ1-6, with D tentatively TRBD1 (5 bases). From germline, CDR1 is MNHEY and CDR2 SMNVEV (reference sequence). V shed 3 bases and J shed 8 bases, with 11 bases lying between them. The CDR3 contains 14 residues. The CDR3 protein is CASSFGQGHSPLHF. For the CDR3, the DNA is TGTGCCAGCAGTTTCGGGCAGGGTCATTCACCCCTCCACTTT.

This clone was detected only once. The rearrangement joins TRBV11-3 to TRBJ2-7, with D perhaps TRBD1 (8 bases). V lost 2 bases and J lost 7, with 18 bases in between. This CDR3 is 15 amino acids long. Germline CDR1 is SGHNT and CDR2 is YENEEA. The CDR3, as DNA: TGTGCCAGCAGCTTATATGGACAGGGAGGGTGGGAGCAGTACTTC. Its translation is CASSLYGQGGWEQYF.

This clone was seen only a few times. The V and J genes are TRBV7-2 and TRBJ2-3; 9 nucleotides line up with TRBD2. The CDR3 consists of 16 residues. V trimming: 5 bases; J trimming: 1 base; junction bases outside the gene matches: 7. CDR1 and CDR2 (germline): SGHTA, FQGNSA. The DNA for the CDR3 is TGTGCCAGCAGCGGACGGCTAGCGGGGCGCACAGATACGCAGTATTTT. Residues: CASSGRLAGRTDTQYF. Full variable domain (outside the CDR3, taken from reference TRBV7-2 and TRBJ2-3): GAGVSQSPSNKVTEKGKDVELRCDPISGHTALYWYRQSLGQGLEFLIYFQGNSAPDKSGLPSDRFSAERTGGSVSTLTIQRTQQEDSAVYLCASSGRLAGRTDTQYFGPGTRLTVL.